This T cell receptor beta chain emerged from a study of CD8 T cells in ankylosing spondylitis. General study findings and limits: A CD8+ phenotype characterized the disease-linked clones, which were relatively rare in peripheral blood. The authors reported significant enrichment of disease-linked clones in matched ankylosing spondylitis synovial fluid.

The sample holds many counts of this clonotype. The antigen remains unidentified. Quantitative 5'-RACE with molecular barcodes generated TCR beta libraries. TCRdb fed the 5' RACE reads into MiXCR, producing one record per CDR3 protein. The sample holds roughly 230,000 distinct CDR3 sequences; approximately 7.6% are singletons and the top ten take approximately 4.8%. Sequenced material: blood, either unsorted or a sorted T cell fraction (not recorded which). The sequence was collected from a female donor with ankylosing spondylitis or in good health (not recorded which).

CDR3 sequence reads: CASSGQVNQPQHF. In nucleotides, the CDR3 is TGTGCCAGTAGTGGACAGGTGAATCAGCCCCAGCATTTT. The rearrangement uses TRBV19 and TRBJ1-5, with TRBD1 identical over 7 bases. The length of the CDR3 is 13 residues. V shed 5 bases, J shed 4 bases, and the junction held 2 bases outside the gene matches. From germline, CDR1 is LNHDA and CDR2 SQIVND (reference sequence).